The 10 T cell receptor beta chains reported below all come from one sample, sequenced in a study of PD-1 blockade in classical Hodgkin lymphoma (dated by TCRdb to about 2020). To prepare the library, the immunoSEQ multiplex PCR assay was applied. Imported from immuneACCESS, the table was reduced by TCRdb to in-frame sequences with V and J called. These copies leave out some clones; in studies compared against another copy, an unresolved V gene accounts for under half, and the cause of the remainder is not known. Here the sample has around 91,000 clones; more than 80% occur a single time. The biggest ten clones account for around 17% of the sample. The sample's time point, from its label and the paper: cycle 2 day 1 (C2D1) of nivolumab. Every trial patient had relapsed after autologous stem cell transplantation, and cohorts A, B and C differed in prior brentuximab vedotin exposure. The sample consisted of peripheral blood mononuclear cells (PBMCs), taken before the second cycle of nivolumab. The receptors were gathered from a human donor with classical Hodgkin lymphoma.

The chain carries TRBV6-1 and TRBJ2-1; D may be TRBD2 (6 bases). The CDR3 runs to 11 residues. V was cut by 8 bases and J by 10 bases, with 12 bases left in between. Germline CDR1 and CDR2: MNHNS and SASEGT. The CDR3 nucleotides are TGTGCCAGCTGGGGGGTTGGAGAGCAGTTCTTC. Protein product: CASWGVGEQFF.

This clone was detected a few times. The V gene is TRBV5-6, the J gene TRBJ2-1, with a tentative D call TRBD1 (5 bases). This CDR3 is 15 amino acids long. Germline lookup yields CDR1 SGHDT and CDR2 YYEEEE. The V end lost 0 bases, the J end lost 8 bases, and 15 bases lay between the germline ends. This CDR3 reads CASSLVGPKTDEQFF. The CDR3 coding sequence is TGTGCCAGCAGCTTGGTGGGGCCTAAAACCGATGAGCAGTTCTTC. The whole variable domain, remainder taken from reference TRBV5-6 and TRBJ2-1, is DAGVTQSPTHLIKTRGQQVTLRCSPKSGHDTVSWYQQALGQGPQFIFQYYEEEERQRGNFPDRFSGHQFPNYSSELNVNALLLGDSALYLCASSLVGPKTDEQFFGPGTRLTVL.

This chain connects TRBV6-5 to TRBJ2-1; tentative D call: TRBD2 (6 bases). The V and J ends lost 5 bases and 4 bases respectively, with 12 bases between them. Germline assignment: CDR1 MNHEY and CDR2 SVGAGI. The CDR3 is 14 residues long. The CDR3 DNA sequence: TGTGCCAGCAGTCCCGGGGACTCTTACAATGAGCAGTTCTTC. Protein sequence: CASSPGDSYNEQFF.

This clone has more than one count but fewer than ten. CDR3 sequence reads: CASSLGLAGRRQDTQYF. For the CDR3, the DNA is TGCGCCAGCAGCCTAGGACTAGCGGGAAGGCGGCAAGATACGCAGTATTTT. V and J are TRBV5-1 and TRBJ2-3, with 12 nucleotides matching TRBD2. The CDR3 has 17 residues. V was pared by 4 bases and J by 5 bases, with 11 bases of the junction left unmatched. In germline, CDR1 is SGHRS, CDR2 YFSETQ.

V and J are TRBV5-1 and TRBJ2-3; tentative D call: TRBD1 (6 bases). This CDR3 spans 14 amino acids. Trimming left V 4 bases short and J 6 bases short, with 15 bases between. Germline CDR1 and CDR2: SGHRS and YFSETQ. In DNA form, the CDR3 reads TGCGCCAGCAGCGCCGGGACAAGTTGGGATACGCAGTATTTT. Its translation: CASSAGTSWDTQYF.

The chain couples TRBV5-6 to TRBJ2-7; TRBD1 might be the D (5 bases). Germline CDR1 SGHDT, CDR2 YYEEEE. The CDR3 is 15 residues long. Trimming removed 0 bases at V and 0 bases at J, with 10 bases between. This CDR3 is CASSLGQRISYEQYF. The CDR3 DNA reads TGTGCCAGCAGCTTGGGACAGCGCATCTCCTACGAGCAGTACTTC.

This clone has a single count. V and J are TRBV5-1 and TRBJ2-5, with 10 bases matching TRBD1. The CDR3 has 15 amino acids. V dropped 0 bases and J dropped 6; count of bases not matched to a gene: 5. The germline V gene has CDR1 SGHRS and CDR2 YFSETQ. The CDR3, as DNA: TGCGCCAGCAGCTTGGTGACAGGGGGCGAAAAGACCCAGTACTTC. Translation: CASSLVTGGEKTQYF. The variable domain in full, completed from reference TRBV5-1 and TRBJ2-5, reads KAGVTQTPRYLIKTRGQQVTLSCSPISGHRSVSWYQQTPGQGLQFLFEYFSETQRNKGNFPGRFSGRQFSNSRSEMNVSTLELGDSALYLCASSLVTGGEKTQYFGPGTRLLVL.

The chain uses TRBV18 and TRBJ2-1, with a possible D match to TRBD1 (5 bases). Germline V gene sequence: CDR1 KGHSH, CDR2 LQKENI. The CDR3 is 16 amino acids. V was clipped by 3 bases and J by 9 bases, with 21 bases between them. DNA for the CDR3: TGTGCCAGCTCACCTGAGGCCAGGGCCACAGGCGGTGAGCAGTTCTTC. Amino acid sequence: CASSPEARATGGEQFF.

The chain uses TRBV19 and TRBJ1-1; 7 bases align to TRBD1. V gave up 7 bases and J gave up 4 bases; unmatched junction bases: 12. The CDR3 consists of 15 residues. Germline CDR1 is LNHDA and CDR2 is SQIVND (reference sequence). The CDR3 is CASIPAGGFSTEAFF. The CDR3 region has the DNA TGTGCCAGTATTCCCGCAGGGGGTTTTAGCACTGAAGCTTTCTTT.

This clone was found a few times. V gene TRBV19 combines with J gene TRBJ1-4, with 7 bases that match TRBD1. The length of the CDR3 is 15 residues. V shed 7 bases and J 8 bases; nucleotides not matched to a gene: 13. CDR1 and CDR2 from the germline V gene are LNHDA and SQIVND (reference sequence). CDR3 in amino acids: CASTPGTAIDEKLFF. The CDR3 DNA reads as TGTGCCAGTACCCCGGGGACAGCAATCGACGAAAAACTGTTTTTT.